Each of the 24 T cell receptor beta chains below was sequenced from the same sample in a study of blood T cells in healthy people across ages. For the second PCR, which ran for roughly 7 to 11 cycles, a sample-barcoded 5' primer and a J-beta primer mix were used. One entry per CDR3 protein, called by TCRdb with MiXCR from the 5' RACE reads. The repertoire holds around 700,000 distinct CDR3 sequences, with 25% as singletons. This sample also appeared in a second study, on T cells of mothers and their children.

The sample was blood. The source is a boy aged 5-17 years in good health.

This clonotype was seen just once. The rearrangement links TRBV5-1 to TRBJ1-2, with D possibly being TRBD1 (5 bases). CDR1 and CDR2 (germline): SGHRS, YFSETQ. CDR3 size: 13 residues. The V end lost 4 bases, the J end lost 6 bases, and 13 bases lay between the germline ends. The CDR3 region is CASSLFRGNGYTF. In DNA form, the CDR3 reads TGCGCCAGCAGCCTCTTCCGGGGGAATGGCTACACCTTC.

The CDR3, as DNA: TGTGCCAGCAGCTTAGCGGTAGGGGGGTTCTACAATGAGCAGTTCTTC. This sequence encodes CASSLAVGGFYNEQFF. The chain joins TRBV7-8 to TRBJ2-1; D is perhaps TRBD1 or TRBD2 (6 bases each). Trimming pared 0 bases from V and 3 bases from J, leaving 12 bases between. Germline V gene data show CDR1 as SGHVS and CDR2 as FQNEAQ. The CDR3 totals 16 residues.

As regards this clonotype: The CDR3 end shows no conserved phenylalanine or tryptophan, and so a read error is likely. V and J are TRBV24-1 and TRBJ2-2; D not certain. The CDR3 sequence is 15 residues long. Between the trimmed V and J ends, which lost 3 bases and 0 bases, there was a span of 7 bases. Germline V gene lookup returns CDR1 KGHDR and CDR2 SFDVKD. The CDR3 spells CATSDDHANTGELFL. In nucleotides, the CDR3 is TGTGCCACCAGTGATGACCACGCGAACACCGGGGAGCTGTTTCTT.

This clonotype occurred a few times. The chain has TRBV3-1 and TRBJ1-4; 11 bases are a match to TRBD1. The CDR3 totals 15 residues. V dropped 1 base and J dropped 8; count of bases not matched to a gene: 3. The germline V gene has CDR1 LGHDT and CDR2 YNNKEL (reference sequence). The CDR3 spells CASSQADRGREKLFF. CDR3 sequence (DNA): TGTGCCAGCAGCCAAGCGGACAGGGGGCGCGAAAAACTGTTTTTT.

This clonotype was counted only a few times. This sequence joins TRBV3-1 and TRBJ2-5; D is undetermined. Trimming left V 1 base short and J 9 bases short, with 12 bases between. CDR1 is LGHDT and CDR2 is YNNKEL in the germline V gene (reference sequence). The CDR3 sequence is 13 residues long. CDR3: CASSQVPEGSQYF. DNA for the CDR3: TGTGCCAGCAGCCAAGTCCCTGAAGGCTCCCAGTACTTC.

In this sample, this clonotype turned up a few times. CDR3 in DNA: TGTGCCAGCAGCCAGATGCCAGAGGGTCTCACCGGGGAGCTGTTTTTT. Amino acid sequence: CASSQMPEGLTGELFF. This chain links TRBV4-2 with TRBJ2-2; D may be TRBD2 (5 bases). Trimming shortened V by 3 bases and J by 4 bases, and 15 bases separated the two germline ends. Germline loops: CDR1 LGHNA, CDR2 YNFKEQ. This CDR3 has 16 residues.

The chain uses TRBV4-1 and TRBJ2-1, with 11 bases lining up with TRBD2. V was pared by 0 bases and J by 9 bases, with 10 bases of the junction left unmatched. The V gene's germline CDR1 is MGHRA and CDR2 YSYEKL. This CDR3 has 17 amino acids. The CDR3 loop is CASSQEGSSGRVAEQFF. CDR3 coding DNA: TGCGCCAGCAGCCAAGAGGGGAGTAGCGGGAGGGTGGCTGAGCAGTTCTTC.

This clonotype appeared many times. The V gene is TRBV28, the J gene TRBJ1-4, with D maybe TRBD1 (5 bases). Trimming pared 7 bases from V and 3 bases from J, leaving 9 bases between. Germline V lookup: CDR1 MDHEN, CDR2 SYDVKM. The CDR3 totals 13 residues. The CDR3 reads CASMDTSNEKLFF. DNA of the CDR3: TGTGCCAGCATGGACACTTCTAATGAAAAACTGTTTTTT.

J is TRBJ1-2 and V is TRBV7-9, with 7 bases aligning to TRBD1. V dropped 5 bases and J dropped 5; count of bases not matched to a gene: 8. The CDR3 consists of 14 residues. Germline assignment: CDR1 SEHNR and CDR2 FQNEAQ (reference sequence). The chain's CDR3 is CASSANRGRYGYTF. CDR3 in DNA: TGTGCCAGCAGCGCAAACAGGGGTAGATATGGCTACACCTTC.

The chain recombines TRBV5-1 with TRBJ1-1, with a possible D match to TRBD1 (5 bases). Trimming took 0 bases from V and 0 from J, leaving 9 bases between them. CDR1 and CDR2 from the germline V gene are SGHRS and YFSETQ. The CDR3 length is 15 residues. The CDR3 loop reads CASSLGQKMNTEAFF. CDR3 DNA: TGCGCCAGCAGCTTGGGACAGAAAATGAACACTGAAGCTTTCTTT. The full variable domain, in which reference TRBV5-1 and TRBJ1-1 provide the parts outside the CDR3, is KAGVTQTPRYLIKTRGQQVTLSCSPISGHRSVSWYQQTPGQGLQFLFEYFSETQRNKGNFPGRFSGRQFSNSRSEMNVSTLELGDSALYLCASSLGQKMNTEAFFGQGTRLTVV.

The V call is TRBV29-1, the J call TRBJ1-6; a possible D gene is TRBD1 (6 bases). Germline CDR1 is SQVTM and CDR2 is ANQGSEA. The CDR3 length is 13 residues. Between the trimmed V and J ends, which lost 5 bases and 5 bases, there was a span of 10 bases. The CDR3, as DNA: TGCAGCGTTTGGGACAAGGATAATTCACCCCTCCACTTT. Translation gives CSVWDKDNSPLHF.

This clonotype was detected a few times. The V call is TRBV6-2 or TRBV6-3, the J call TRBJ2-5; tentatively, D is TRBD1 (6 bases). V was trimmed by 0 bases and J by 11 bases, leaving 19 bases between them. The germline V gene encodes CDR1 MNHEY and CDR2 SVGEGT. The CDR3 length is 15 residues. The CDR3 nucleotides read TGTGCCAGCAGTTACTCCGACCCGGGACACTTGCAGCAGTACTTC. Its translation is CASSYSDPGHLQQYF.

This clonotype was counted only a few times. V and J are TRBV5-5 and TRBJ2-4; D is tentatively TRBD1 or TRBD2 (5 bases each). Trimming left V 7 bases short and J 5 bases short, with 10 bases between. The CDR3 is 12 amino acids. Germline V gene sequence: CDR1 SGHKS, CDR2 YYEKEE (reference sequence). CDR3 amino acids: CASAGAENIQYF. CDR3 bases: TGTGCCAGCGCCGGGGCCGAAAACATTCAGTACTTC.

V and J are TRBV29-1 and TRBJ2-1; a possible D gene is TRBD2 (5 bases). The germline CDR1 and CDR2 sequences are SQVTM and ANQGSEA. V was shortened by 4 bases and J by 4 bases, with 11 bases between the two germline ends. The CDR3 spans 13 residues. The CDR3 DNA follows: TGCAGCGTTGTGAGGGATCCTTACAATGAGCAGTTCTTC. The encoded protein is CSVVRDPYNEQFF.

The V call is TRBV14, the J call TRBJ2-7; no clear D. Between the trimmed V and J ends, which lost 0 bases and 2 bases, there was a span of 8 bases. CDR1 is SGHDN and CDR2 is FVKESK in the germline V gene. The CDR3 loop spans 14 amino acids. CDR3 sequence (DNA): TGTGCCAGCAGCCAAGATTTAGGGCCCTACGAGCAGTACTTC. This encodes CASSQDLGPYEQYF.

The chain couples TRBV11-3 to TRBJ1-1; D gene unclear. The V and J ends lost 1 base and 7 bases respectively, with 10 bases between them. This CDR3 comprises 13 residues. CDR1 and CDR2 from the germline V gene are SGHNT and YENEEA. CDR3 bases: TGTGCCAGCAGCTTAGTGGGTAGTCATGAAGCTTTCTTT. Translating gives CASSLVGSHEAFF.

This rearrangement joins TRBV10-3 to TRBJ2-7; 7 bases match TRBD1. CDR1 is ENHRY and CDR2 is SYGVKD in the germline V gene. Losses at the gene ends were 4 bases for V and 0 bases for J; bases not matched to a gene: 6. This CDR3 has 15 amino acids. The CDR3 coding sequence is TGTGCCATCAGTGGGACAGGCCGTAGCTCCTACGAGCAGTACTTC. Translating it yields CAISGTGRSSYEQYF.

J is TRBJ2-3 and V is TRBV29-1, with D perhaps TRBD2 (6 bases). Trimming left V 1 base short and J 1 base short, with 9 bases between. This CDR3 has 14 amino acids. Germline values: CDR1 SQVTM, CDR2 ANQGSEA. The DNA of the CDR3 is TGCAGCGTTGAAGGGGAGGTTGGCACAGATACGCAGTATTTT. Encoded protein: CSVEGEVGTDTQYF.

This chain links TRBV14 with TRBJ2-5, with D perhaps TRBD2 (5 bases). Trimming cost V 7 bases and J 7 bases, with 10 bases left between them. The CDR3 runs 11 residues. Germline V lookup: CDR1 SGHDN, CDR2 FVKESK. The CDR3 is CASNGVPTQYF. The CDR3 nucleotides read TGTGCCAGCAACGGGGTGCCGACCCAGTACTTC.

This clonotype appeared many times. At one of its ends the junction is not consistent with the germline gene, which may arise from a read error. The V call is TRBV5-1, the J call TRBJ2-5; D remains unclear. The CDR3 contains 12 residues. Germline V CDR1 and CDR2: SGHRS, YFSETQ. The CDR3 loop reads CASSLAQETQYF. The CDR3, as DNA: TGTGCCAGCAGCTTAGCCCAAGAGACCCAGTACTTC.

The rearrangement links TRBV13 to TRBJ2-6; 10 bases map to TRBD1. V shed 4 bases, J shed 8 bases, and the junction held 8 bases outside the gene matches. The germline gives CDR1 PRHDT, CDR2 FYEKMQ (reference sequence). The CDR3 consists of 16 residues. As DNA, the CDR3 is TGTGCCAGCAGCTCGCTGGGACAGGGGATGTCCAACGTCCTGACTTTC. Translated, it gives CASSSLGQGMSNVLTF.

This clonotype was seen a handful of times. The CDR3 DNA is TGCAGCGTTGAAGATGGTCGCCAGGGCCTCGACTACGAGCAGTACTTC. Its translation is CSVEDGRQGLDYEQYF. The chain links TRBV29-1 to TRBJ2-7; D perhaps matches TRBD1 (5 bases). The V end lost 0 bases, the J end lost 3 bases, and 18 bases lay between the germline ends. This CDR3 contains 16 residues. Germline-derived CDR1 and CDR2 are SQVTM and ANQGSEA.

V gene TRBV18 combines with J gene TRBJ2-3; D is ambiguous. From germline, CDR1 is KGHSH and CDR2 LQKENI. The ends were cut back, 0 bases at V and 5 bases at J, with 6 bases in the middle. The CDR3 spans 13 residues. The CDR3 DNA reads TGTGCCAGCTCACCACCGCAGCGAGATACGCAGTATTTT. It yields the protein CASSPPQRDTQYF.

The CDR3 loop reads CATSAGWDTGELFF. The CDR3 DNA reads TGTGCCACCAGTGCCGGATGGGACACCGGGGAGCTGTTTTTT. This rearrangement joins TRBV24-1 to TRBJ2-2; D unclear. CDR1 is KGHDR and CDR2 is SFDVKD in the germline V gene. The CDR3 runs 14 residues. With 5 bases removed from V and 3 bases from J, the gap between germline ends came to 9 bases.